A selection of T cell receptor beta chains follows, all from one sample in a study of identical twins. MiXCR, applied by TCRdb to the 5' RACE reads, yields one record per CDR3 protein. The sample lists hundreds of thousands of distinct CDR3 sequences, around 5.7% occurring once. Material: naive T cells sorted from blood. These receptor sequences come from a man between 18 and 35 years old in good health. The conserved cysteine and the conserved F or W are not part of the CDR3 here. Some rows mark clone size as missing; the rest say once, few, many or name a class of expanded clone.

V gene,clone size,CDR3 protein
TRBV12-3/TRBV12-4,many,ASSFSGTGSGQY
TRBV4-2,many,ASSQTSYPRQNEQF
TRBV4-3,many,ASSHAGEWTDTQY
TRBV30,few,AWSLGQGYEQY
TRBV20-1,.,SASPNSGNTIY
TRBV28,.,ASSFSGTDNSPLH
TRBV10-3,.,AIASILGGQAETQY
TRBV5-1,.,ASSPLQGQGGYT
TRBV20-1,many,SAGGLAGVNEQF
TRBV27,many,ASSSYRGASDNSPLH
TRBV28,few,ASSLSRDWHQETQY
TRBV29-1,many,SVTLIGDEQF
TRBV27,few,ASKSRGSTDTQY
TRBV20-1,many,SATRGPRGGELF
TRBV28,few,ASVSGGTDTQY
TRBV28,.,ASRTRVKPSEAF
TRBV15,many,ATSFSLLGTSANNEQF
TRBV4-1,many,ASSQAGQGYNEQF
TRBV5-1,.,ASSLDRGTRNTEAF
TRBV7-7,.,ASSLARGGEETQY
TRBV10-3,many,ATRRGDPETQY
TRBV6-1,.,ASKEEVAQPQH
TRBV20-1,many,SARSLRGNPDTQY
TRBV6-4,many,ARGGIEQF